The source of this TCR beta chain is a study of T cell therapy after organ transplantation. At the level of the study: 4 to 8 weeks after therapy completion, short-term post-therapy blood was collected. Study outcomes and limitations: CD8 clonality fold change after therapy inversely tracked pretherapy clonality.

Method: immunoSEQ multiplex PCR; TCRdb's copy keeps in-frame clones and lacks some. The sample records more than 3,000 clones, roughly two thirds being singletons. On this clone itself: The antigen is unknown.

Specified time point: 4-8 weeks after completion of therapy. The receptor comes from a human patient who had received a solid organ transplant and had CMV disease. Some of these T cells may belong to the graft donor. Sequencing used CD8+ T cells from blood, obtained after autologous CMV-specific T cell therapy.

CDR3 DNA: TGTGCCACCGACAGGGGCGACGAAATCCACGAGCAGTACTTC. Translating gives CATDRGDEIHEQYF. The chain couples TRBV6-1 to TRBJ2-7, with 8 bases matching TRBD1. The CDR3 covers 14 residues. Germline CDR1 reads MNHNS; CDR2 reads SASEGT. The V segment lost 10 bases and the J segment 5 bases; nucleotides outside the gene matches: 13.